Following are 22 T cell receptor beta chains from one sample sequenced in a study of T cells after yellow fever vaccination. TCRdb passed the 5' RACE reads through MiXCR, listing each CDR3 protein once. This table holds 500,000 to 550,000 distinct CDR3 sequences, 20% to 25% found once. Sequenced material: PBMCs, taken more than 20 days after the first yellow fever vaccination. These TCRs come from a man between 18 and 29 years old who received the YFV17D yellow fever vaccine.

The genes are TRBV18 and TRBJ2-5; 7 nucleotides match TRBD1. The germline CDR1 and CDR2 sequences are KGHSH and LQKENI. Unmatched junction bases numbered 10, after V lost 3 bases and J lost 3 bases. This CDR3 comprises 16 residues. CDR3 nucleotides: TGTGCCAGCTCACCCCGAGTTTCCGGGACAGAAGAGACCCAGTACTTC. It encodes CASSPRVSGTEETQYF.

The chain couples TRBV25-1 to TRBJ1-1, with D possibly matching TRBD1 (6 bases). The CDR3 length is 15 residues. Trimming pared 3 bases from V and 3 bases from J, leaving 14 bases between. CDR1 and CDR2 from the germline V gene are MGHDK and SYGVNS. CDR3 DNA: TGTGCCAGCAGTGAGGGACACCAAAGGCACACTGAAGCTTTCTTT. As protein: CASSEGHQRHTEAFF.

The J gene is TRBJ2-7, the V gene TRBV10-2; D not resolved. The CDR3 length is 15 residues. Germline V lookup: CDR1 WSHSY, CDR2 SAAADI. V was trimmed by 6 bases and J by 0 bases, leaving 15 bases between them. The chain's CDR3 is CASRVPKGSSYEQYF. As DNA, the CDR3 is TGCGCCAGCAGGGTTCCGAAAGGGTCCTCCTACGAGCAGTACTTC.

This clonotype came up many times. The V and J genes are TRBV5-6 and TRBJ1-6, with unresolved D. Trimming pared 0 bases from V and 3 bases from J, leaving 7 bases between. The CDR3 contains 15 residues. Germline CDR1 reads SGHDT; CDR2 reads YYEEEE. CDR3 nucleotide sequence: TGTGCCAGCAGCTTGGACGGATACTATAATTCACCCCTCCACTTT. Amino acid sequence: CASSLDGYYNSPLHF.

The J gene is TRBJ2-5, the V gene TRBV18; 7 nucleotides match TRBD2. Trimming cost V 3 bases and J 1 base; bases outside gene matches: 2. CDR1 is KGHSH, CDR2 LQKENI, per germline. This CDR3 is 14 amino acids long. CDR3 sequence reads: CASSPTSSQETQYF. Written as DNA, the CDR3 is TGTGCCAGCTCACCGACTAGCAGCCAAGAGACCCAGTACTTC. The whole variable domain, filled in from reference TRBV18 and TRBJ2-5, reads NAGVMQNPRHLVRRRGQEARLRCSPMKGHSHVYWYRQLPEEGLKFMVYLQKENIIDESGMPKERFSAEFPKEGPSILRIQQVVRGDSAAYFCASSPTSSQETQYFGPGTRLLVL.

This clonotype was observed a few times. J is TRBJ2-1 and V is TRBV5-1; no clear D gene. V lost 0 bases to trimming and J lost 8 bases, with 12 bases between them. This CDR3 has 14 amino acids. Germline CDR1 is SGHRS and CDR2 is YFSETQ. The DNA of the CDR3 is TGCGCCAGCAGCTTGGTATATGGGCTAGATGAGCAGTTCTTC. Amino acid sequence: CASSLVYGLDEQFF.

This clonotype appeared once. The chain carries TRBV4-3 and TRBJ2-5; no clear D gene. The CDR3 is 15 residues long. Deletions cut 1 base from V and 1 base from J, with 10 bases between. The V gene's germline CDR1 is LGHNA and CDR2 YSLEER. The CDR3 protein is CASSQGAALQETQYF. DNA of the CDR3: TGCGCCAGCAGCCAAGGGGCTGCCCTCCAAGAGACCCAGTACTTC.

Only a few counts were recorded for this clonotype. The V call is TRBV19, the J call TRBJ2-5; a weak D match, TRBD1 (6 bases). CDR3 size: 17 residues. Germline CDR1 reads LNHDA; CDR2 reads SQIVND (reference sequence). V gave up 7 bases and J gave up 2 bases, with 23 bases separating them. CDR3 DNA sequence: TGTGCCAGTACCCTTCGGGACACGGGATTCAATCAAGAGACCCAGTACTTC. Translated: CASTLRDTGFNQETQYF.

This clonotype occurred a few times. V is TRBV20-1 and J is TRBJ2-2; either TRBD1 or TRBD2 may supply D (5 bases each). Trimming stripped 3 bases from V and 0 bases from J, with 14 bases between. CDR3 length: 16 amino acids. Germline values: CDR1 DFQATT, CDR2 SNEGSKA (reference sequence). The CDR3 here is CSARTPGTSNTGELFF. CDR3 in DNA: TGCAGTGCTAGGACACCCGGGACCTCGAACACCGGGGAGCTGTTTTTT.

This clonotype was counted ten times or more. The gene calls are TRBV7-6 and TRBJ2-7; D is perhaps TRBD2 (5 bases). Trimming removed 0 bases from V and 4 bases from J, with 13 bases in between. This CDR3 contains 15 residues. CDR1 is SGHVS, CDR2 FNYEAQ, per germline. The DNA of the CDR3 is TGTGCCAGCAGCTTAGCGGAGGAACGGTCGTACGAGCAGTACGTC. Encoded protein: CASSLAEERSYEQYV.

This clonotype turned up a few times. J is TRBJ2-3 and V is TRBV3-1; D is possibly TRBD2 (5 bases). The CDR3 has 18 residues. Trimming removed 2 bases at V and 0 bases at J, with 18 bases between. Germline V lookup: CDR1 LGHDT, CDR2 YNNKEL (reference sequence). For the CDR3, the DNA is TGTGCCAGCAGCCAAAGCCTAGGACGGGGAGCTAGCACAGATACGCAGTATTTT. This codes for CASSQSLGRGASTDTQYF.

The table lists this clonotype with a few counts. The rearrangement links TRBV10-3 to TRBJ2-3, with 8 nucleotides matching TRBD1. The CDR3 is made up of 15 amino acids. Germline V CDR1 and CDR2: ENHRY, SYGVKD. V trimming: 3 bases; J trimming: 3 bases; junction bases outside the gene matches: 5. Written as DNA, the CDR3 is TGTGCCATCAGTGACCGACAGGGGAAGACAGATACGCAGTATTTT. Its protein is CAISDRQGKTDTQYF.

This clonotype was found a few times. This chain connects TRBV12-3 or TRBV12-4 to TRBJ2-1, with 9 bases lining up with TRBD1. The V gene end was trimmed by 6 bases and the J gene end by 0 bases; junction bases not matched to a gene: 15. The CDR3 length is 19 residues. As DNA, the CDR3 is TGTGCCAGCAGCCCGGGACAGGGAATGGGAGGAAGCTCCTACAATGAGCAGTTCTTC. Translation gives CASSPGQGMGGSSYNEQFF.

The J gene is TRBJ2-1, the V gene TRBV29-1; 9 bases align to TRBD2. The CDR3 length is 16 residues. Germline V gene sequence: CDR1 SQVTM, CDR2 ANQGSEA. V lost 1 base and J lost 5; bases outside the gene matches: 9. The CDR3 spells CSVEGASGGPNNEQFF. The CDR3 coding sequence is TGCAGCGTTGAAGGGGCCAGCGGGGGGCCTAACAATGAGCAGTTCTTC.

This clonotype was recorded a few times. V and J are TRBV25-1 and TRBJ2-2; D is ambiguous. V gave up 6 bases and J gave up 8 bases, with 10 bases separating them. Germline V lookup: CDR1 MGHDK, CDR2 SYGVNS. The CDR3 runs to 12 residues. The DNA for the CDR3 is TGTGCCAGCAGGTCCGGTGCGGGGGAGCTGTTTTTT. This translates into CASRSGAGELFF.

The chain couples TRBV20-1 to TRBJ2-7; 10 positions agree with TRBD2. Germline V gene data show CDR1 as DFQATT and CDR2 as SNEGSKA (reference sequence). Trimming cost V 5 bases and J 2 bases; bases outside gene matches: 9. The CDR3 contains 15 residues. The CDR3 DNA reads TGCAGTGCTTTTATTAGCGGGGGGCCCACCTACGAGCAGTACTTC. Translating gives CSAFISGGPTYEQYF.

This chain's CDR3 is CASTQRGGADTQYF. In nucleotides, the CDR3 is TGTGCCAGCACCCAGCGCGGGGGGGCAGATACGCAGTATTTT. This rearrangement joins TRBV12-3 or TRBV12-4 to TRBJ2-3, with 9 positions matching TRBD2. The CDR3 has 14 amino acids. V gave up 7 bases and J gave up 4 bases; unmatched junction bases: 6.

This chain uses TRBV3-1 with TRBJ2-3, with 8 bases that match TRBD2. V shed 1 base and J 5 bases; nucleotides not matched to a gene: 11. CDR1 is LGHDT and CDR2 is YNNKEL in the germline V gene (reference sequence). This CDR3 has 17 amino acids. In DNA, the CDR3 is TGTGCCAGCAGCCAAGGAGTAGTCCGGGGGGGAGGAGATACGCAGTATTTT. It specifies CASSQGVVRGGGDTQYF.

This clonotype was seen only once. The junction departs from the called germline gene at one end, perhaps through a read error. The rearrangement uses TRBV5-6 and TRBJ1-1, with 7 bases lining up with TRBD1. The CDR3 spans 12 residues. Germline CDR1 reads SGHDT; CDR2 reads YYEEEE. The DNA of the CDR3 is TGTGCCAGCCACCCCGGTACAGGGGCAGGGAACTTT. It is translated as CASHPGTGAGNF.

This chain connects TRBV9 to TRBJ1-1; 10 positions agree with TRBD1. V lost 6 bases to trimming and J lost 5 bases; unmatched junction nucleotides: 7. This CDR3 spans 14 amino acids. Germline V gene data show CDR1 as SGDLS and CDR2 as YYNGEE. This CDR3 is CASIVGGQGTEAFF. The CDR3 DNA follows: TGTGCCAGCATCGTTGGGGGACAGGGGACTGAAGCTTTCTTT.

A few counts support this clonotype. The chain couples TRBV20-1 to TRBJ2-3, with 8 nucleotides matching TRBD2. The CDR3 has 18 amino acids. Trimming removed 1 base from V and 3 bases from J; junction bases left unmatched: 15. Per the germline V gene, CDR1 is DFQATT and CDR2 is SNEGSKA (reference sequence). As DNA, the CDR3 is TGCAGTGCTAGAGGGGGTTATCCGGGACTAGTTTCGACAGATACGCAGTATTTT. The encoded protein is CSARGGYPGLVSTDTQYF.

On this clonotype: At one boundary the junction diverges from the germline segment, which might be a read error. The chain is built from TRBV7-3 and TRBJ2-5, with a tentative D call TRBD1 (5 bases). CDR3 size: 13 residues. The germline CDR1 and CDR2 sequences are SGHTA and FQGTGA. Here the CDR3 DNA reads TGTGCCAGCAGCCCCGCCCAGGGCCTCACCGCGCACTTC. Amino acids: CASSPAQGLTAHF.